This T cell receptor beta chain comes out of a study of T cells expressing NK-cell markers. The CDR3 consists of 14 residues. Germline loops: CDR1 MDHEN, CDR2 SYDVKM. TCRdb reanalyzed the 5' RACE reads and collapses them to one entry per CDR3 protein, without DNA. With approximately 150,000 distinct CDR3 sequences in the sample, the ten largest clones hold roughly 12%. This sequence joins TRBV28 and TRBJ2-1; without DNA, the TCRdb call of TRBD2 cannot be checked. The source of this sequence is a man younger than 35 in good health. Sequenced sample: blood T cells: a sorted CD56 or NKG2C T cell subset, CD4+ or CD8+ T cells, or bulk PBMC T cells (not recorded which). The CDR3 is CASTIAGALYEQFF.